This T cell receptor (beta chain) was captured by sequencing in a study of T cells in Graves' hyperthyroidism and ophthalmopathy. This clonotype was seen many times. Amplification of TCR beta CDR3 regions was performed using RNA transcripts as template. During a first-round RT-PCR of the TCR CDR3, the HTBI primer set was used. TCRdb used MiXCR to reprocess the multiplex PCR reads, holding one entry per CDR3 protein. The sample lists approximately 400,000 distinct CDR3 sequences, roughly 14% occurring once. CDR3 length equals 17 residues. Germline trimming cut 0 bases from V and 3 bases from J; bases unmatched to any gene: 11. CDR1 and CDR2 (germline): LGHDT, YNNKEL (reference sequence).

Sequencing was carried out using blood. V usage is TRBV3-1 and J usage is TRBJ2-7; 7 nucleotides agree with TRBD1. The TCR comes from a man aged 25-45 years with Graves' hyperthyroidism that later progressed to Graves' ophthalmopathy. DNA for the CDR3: TGTGCCAGCAGCCAAGATTGGGGTGGACAGGTCTACTACGAGCAGTACTTC. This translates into CASSQDWGGQVYYEQYF.